This TCR beta chain was sequenced for a study of blood T cell repertoires in COVID-19. At the level of the study: COVID-19 samples, acute and convalescent, were from the United States, Italy and Spain. PBMCs, B-cell-depleted T cells, or T cells provided the cDNA or gDNA that made up the material.

V gave up 1 base and J gave up 0 bases; unmatched junction bases: 6. Germline-derived CDR1 and CDR2 are SGHVS and FQNEAQ. The CDR3 contains 16 residues. Authors' data handling: Amplification of reference gene primers provided the estimated nucleated cell counts. Method: immunoSEQ multiplex PCR; TCRdb's copy keeps in-frame clones and lacks some. The V and J calls and clone size were taken over from that table, and D and trimming were inferred from the DNA. The sample gives around 15,000 clones, more than 70% of which show up once; around 8.3% is in the top ten. This receptor was identified in a human donor in a cohort sampled during active COVID-19. Sample: peripheral blood. V usage is TRBV7-8 and J usage is TRBJ2-7, with 7 positions matching TRBD2. In nucleotides, the CDR3 is TGTGCCAGCAGCTTAGTACGCGGGAGTAGCTCCTACGAGCAGTACTTC. Translating gives CASSLVRGSSSYEQYF.